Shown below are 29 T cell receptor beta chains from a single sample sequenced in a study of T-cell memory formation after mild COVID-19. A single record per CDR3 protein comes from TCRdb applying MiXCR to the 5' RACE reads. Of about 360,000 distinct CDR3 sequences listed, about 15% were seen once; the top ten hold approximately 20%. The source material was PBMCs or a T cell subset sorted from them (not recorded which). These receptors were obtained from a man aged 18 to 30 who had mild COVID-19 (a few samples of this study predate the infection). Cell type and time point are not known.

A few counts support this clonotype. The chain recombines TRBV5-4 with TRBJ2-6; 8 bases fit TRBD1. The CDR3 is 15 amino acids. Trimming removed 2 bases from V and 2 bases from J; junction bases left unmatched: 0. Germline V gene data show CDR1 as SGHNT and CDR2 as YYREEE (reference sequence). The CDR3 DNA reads TGTGCCAGCAGCTTACAGGGGGCTGGGGCCAACGTCCTGACTTTC. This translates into CASSLQGAGANVLTF.

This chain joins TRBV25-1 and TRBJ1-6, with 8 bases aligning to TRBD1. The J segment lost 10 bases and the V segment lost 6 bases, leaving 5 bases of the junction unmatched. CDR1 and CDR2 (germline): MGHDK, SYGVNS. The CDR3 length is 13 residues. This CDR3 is CASRGSGGSPLHF. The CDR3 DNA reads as TGTGCCAGCAGAGGTTCAGGGGGCTCACCCCTCCACTTT.

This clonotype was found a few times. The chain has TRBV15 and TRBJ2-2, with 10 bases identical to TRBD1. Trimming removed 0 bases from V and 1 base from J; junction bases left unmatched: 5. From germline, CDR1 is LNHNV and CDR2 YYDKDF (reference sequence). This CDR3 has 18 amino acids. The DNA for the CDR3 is TGTGCCACCAGCAGAGAGACAGGGGGCGTTAGGAACACCGGGGAGCTGTTTTTT. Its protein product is CATSRETGGVRNTGELFF.

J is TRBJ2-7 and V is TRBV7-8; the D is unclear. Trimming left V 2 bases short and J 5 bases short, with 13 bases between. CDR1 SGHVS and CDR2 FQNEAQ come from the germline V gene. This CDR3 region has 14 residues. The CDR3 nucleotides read TGTGCCAGCAGCTTAACCGGTTCAACGAACGAGCAGTACTTC. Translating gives CASSLTGSTNEQYF.

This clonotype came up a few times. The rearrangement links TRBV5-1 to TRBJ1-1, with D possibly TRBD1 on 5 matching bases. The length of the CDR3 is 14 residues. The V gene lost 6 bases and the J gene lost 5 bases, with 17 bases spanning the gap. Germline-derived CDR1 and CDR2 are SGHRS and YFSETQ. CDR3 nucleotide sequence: TGCGCCAGCACCTCGGGCACTTGGGGGACTGAAGCTTTCTTT. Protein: CASTSGTWGTEAFF.

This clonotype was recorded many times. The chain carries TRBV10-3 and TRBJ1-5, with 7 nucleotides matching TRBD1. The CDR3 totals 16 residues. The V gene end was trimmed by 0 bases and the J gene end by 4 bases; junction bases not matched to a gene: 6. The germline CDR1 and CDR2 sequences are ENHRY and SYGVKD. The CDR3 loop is CAISESGDRVNQPQHF. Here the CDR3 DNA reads TGTGCCATCAGTGAGTCCGGAGACAGGGTAAATCAGCCCCAGCATTTT.

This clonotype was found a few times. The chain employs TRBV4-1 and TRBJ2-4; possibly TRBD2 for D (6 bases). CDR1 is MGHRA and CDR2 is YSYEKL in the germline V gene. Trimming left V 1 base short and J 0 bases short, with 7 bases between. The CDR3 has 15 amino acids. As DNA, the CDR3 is TGCGCCAGCAGCCAAGCGGGACTAGCCAAAAACATTCAGTACTTC. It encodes CASSQAGLAKNIQYF.

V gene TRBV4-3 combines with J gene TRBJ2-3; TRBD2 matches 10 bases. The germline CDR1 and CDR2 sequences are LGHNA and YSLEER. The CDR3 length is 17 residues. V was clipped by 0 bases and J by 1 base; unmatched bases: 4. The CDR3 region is CASSQDFLAGGTDTQYF. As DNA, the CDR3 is TGCGCCAGCAGCCAAGATTTCCTAGCGGGGGGCACAGATACGCAGTATTTT.

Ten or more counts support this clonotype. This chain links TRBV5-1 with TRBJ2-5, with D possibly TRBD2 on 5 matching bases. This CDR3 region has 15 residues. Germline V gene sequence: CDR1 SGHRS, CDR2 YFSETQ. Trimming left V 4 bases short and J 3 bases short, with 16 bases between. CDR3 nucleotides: TGCGCCAGCAGCCAGGCGGTTCTAGCCGAAGAGACCCAGTACTTC. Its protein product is CASSQAVLAEETQYF. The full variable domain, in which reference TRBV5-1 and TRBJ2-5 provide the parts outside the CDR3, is KAGVTQTPRYLIKTRGQQVTLSCSPISGHRSVSWYQQTPGQGLQFLFEYFSETQRNKGNFPGRFSGRQFSNSRSEMNVSTLELGDSALYLCASSQAVLAEETQYFGPGTRLLVL.

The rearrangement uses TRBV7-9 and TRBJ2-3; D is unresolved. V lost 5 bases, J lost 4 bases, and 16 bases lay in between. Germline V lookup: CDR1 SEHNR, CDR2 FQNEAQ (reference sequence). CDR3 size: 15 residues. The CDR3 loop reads CASSREILSADTQYF. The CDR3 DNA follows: TGTGCCAGCAGCCGCGAAATTCTCAGCGCAGATACGCAGTATTTT.

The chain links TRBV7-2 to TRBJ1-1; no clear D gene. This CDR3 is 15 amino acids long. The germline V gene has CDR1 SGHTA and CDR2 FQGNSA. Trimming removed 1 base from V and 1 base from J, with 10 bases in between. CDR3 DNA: TGTGCCAGCAGCTTAGGGCCGCGGTGGAACACTGAAGCTTTCTTT. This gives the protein CASSLGPRWNTEAFF.

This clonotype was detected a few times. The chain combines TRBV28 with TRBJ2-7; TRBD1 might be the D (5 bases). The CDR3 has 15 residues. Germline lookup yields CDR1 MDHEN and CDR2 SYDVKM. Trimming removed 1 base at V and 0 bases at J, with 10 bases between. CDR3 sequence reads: CASSLFGARSYEQYF. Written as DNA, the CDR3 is TGTGCCAGCAGTTTATTTGGGGCTCGCTCCTACGAGCAGTACTTC.

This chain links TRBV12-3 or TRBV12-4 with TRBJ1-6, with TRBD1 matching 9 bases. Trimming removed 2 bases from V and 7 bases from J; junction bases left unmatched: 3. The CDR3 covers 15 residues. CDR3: CASSLTGGRNSPLHF. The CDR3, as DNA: TGTGCCAGCAGTTTAACAGGGGGCAGAAATTCACCCCTCCACTTT.

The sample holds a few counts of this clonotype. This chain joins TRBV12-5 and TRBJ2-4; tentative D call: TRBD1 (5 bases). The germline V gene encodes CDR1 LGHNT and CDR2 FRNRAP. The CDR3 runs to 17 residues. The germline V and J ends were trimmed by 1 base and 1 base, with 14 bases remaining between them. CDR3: CASGLGQGTWAKNIQYF. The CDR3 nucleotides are TGTGCTAGTGGTTTGGGGCAGGGCACCTGGGCCAAAAACATTCAGTACTTC.

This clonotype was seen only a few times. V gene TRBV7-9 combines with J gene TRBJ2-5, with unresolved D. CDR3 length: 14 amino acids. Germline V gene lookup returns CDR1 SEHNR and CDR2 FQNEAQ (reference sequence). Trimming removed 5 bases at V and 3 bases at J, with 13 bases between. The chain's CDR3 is CASSRVERKETQYF. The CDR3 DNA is TGTGCCAGCAGCCGCGTTGAGAGGAAAGAGACCCAGTACTTC.

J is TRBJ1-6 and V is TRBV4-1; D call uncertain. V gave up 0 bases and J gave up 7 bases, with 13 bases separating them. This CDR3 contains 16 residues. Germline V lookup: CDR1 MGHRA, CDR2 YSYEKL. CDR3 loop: CASSQDPADANSPLHF. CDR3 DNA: TGCGCCAGCAGCCAAGACCCTGCGGATGCCAATTCACCCCTCCACTTT.

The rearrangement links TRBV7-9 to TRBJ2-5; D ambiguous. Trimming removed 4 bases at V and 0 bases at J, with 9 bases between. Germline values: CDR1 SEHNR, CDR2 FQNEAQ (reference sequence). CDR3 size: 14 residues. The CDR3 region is CASSSPLDQETQYF. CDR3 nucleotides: TGTGCCAGCAGCTCACCCCTGGACCAAGAGACCCAGTACTTC.

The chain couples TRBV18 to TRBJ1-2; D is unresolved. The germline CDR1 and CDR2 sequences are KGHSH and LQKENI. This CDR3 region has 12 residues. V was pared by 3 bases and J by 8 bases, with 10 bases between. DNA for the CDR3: TGTGCCAGCTCACCGGAGAGTAGAGGCTACACCTTC. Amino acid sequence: CASSPESRGYTF.

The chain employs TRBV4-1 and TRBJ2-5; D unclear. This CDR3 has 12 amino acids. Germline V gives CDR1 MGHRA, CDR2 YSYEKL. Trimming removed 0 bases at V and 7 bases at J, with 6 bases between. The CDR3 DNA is TGCGCCAGCAGCCAAGACGAGACGACCCAGTACTTC. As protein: CASSQDETTQYF.

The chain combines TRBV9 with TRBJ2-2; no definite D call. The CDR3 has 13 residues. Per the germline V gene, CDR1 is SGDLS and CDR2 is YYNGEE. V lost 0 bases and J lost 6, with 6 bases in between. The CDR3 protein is CASSVEVAGELFF. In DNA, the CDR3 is TGTGCCAGCAGCGTAGAGGTGGCCGGGGAGCTGTTTTTT.

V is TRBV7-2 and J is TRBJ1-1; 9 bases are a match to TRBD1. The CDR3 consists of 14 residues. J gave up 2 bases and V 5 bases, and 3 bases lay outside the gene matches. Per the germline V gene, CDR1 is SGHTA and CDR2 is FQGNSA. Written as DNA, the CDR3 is TGTGCCAGCAGCGAACAGGGGGCAAACACTGAAGCTTTCTTT. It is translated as CASSEQGANTEAFF.

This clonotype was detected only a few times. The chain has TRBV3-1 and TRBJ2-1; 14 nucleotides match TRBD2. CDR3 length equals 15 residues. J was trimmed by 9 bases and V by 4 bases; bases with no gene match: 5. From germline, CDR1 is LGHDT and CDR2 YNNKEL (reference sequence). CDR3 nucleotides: TGTGCCAGCAGCCCCGGACTAGCGGGGGGCACTGAGCAGTTCTTC. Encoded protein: CASSPGLAGGTEQFF.

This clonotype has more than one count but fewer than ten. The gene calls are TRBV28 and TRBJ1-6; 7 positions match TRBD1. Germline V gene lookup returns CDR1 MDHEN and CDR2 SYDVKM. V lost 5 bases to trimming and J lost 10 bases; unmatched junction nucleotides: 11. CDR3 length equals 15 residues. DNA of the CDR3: TGTGCCAGCAGTCAACTGGGACAGCAGCACTCACCCCTCCACTTT. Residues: CASSQLGQQHSPLHF.

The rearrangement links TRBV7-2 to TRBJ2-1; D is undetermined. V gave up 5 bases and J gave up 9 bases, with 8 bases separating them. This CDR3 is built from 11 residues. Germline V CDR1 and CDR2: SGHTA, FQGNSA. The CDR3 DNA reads TGTGCCAGCAGCCCCATGGGTGAGCAGTTCTTC. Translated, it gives CASSPMGEQFF.

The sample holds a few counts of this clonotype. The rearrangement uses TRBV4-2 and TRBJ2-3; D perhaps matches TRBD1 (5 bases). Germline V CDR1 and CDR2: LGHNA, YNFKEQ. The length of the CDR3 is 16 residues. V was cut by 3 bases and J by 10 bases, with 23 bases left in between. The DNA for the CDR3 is TGTGCCAGCAGCCAGAAATATCGAGAATCAGGGCCATCGCAGTATTTT. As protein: CASSQKYRESGPSQYF.

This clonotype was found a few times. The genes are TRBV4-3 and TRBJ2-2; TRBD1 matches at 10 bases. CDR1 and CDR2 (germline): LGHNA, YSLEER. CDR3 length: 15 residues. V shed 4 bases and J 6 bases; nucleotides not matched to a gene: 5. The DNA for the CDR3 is TGCGCCAGCAGCCCCGACAGGGGGCCGGCCGGGGAGCTGTTTTTT. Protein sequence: CASSPDRGPAGELFF.

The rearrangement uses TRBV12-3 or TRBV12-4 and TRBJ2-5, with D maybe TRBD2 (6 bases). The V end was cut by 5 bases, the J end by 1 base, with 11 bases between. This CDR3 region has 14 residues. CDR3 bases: TGTGCCAGCAGTCACCGGGGGAGCCAAGAGACCCAGTACTTC. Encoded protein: CASSHRGSQETQYF.

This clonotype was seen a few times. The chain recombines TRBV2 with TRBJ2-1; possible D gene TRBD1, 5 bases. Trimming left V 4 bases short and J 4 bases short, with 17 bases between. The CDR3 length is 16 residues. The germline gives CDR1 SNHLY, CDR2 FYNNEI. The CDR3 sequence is CASSVLAGSPYNEQFF. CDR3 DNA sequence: TGTGCCAGCAGTGTGTTGGCAGGGTCCCCTTACAATGAGCAGTTCTTC.

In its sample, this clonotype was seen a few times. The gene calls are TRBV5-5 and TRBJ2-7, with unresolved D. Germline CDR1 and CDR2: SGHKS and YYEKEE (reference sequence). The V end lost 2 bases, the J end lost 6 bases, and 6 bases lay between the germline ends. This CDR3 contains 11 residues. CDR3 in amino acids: CASSLLGEQYV. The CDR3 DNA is TGTGCCAGCAGCTTATTAGGCGAGCAGTACGTC.